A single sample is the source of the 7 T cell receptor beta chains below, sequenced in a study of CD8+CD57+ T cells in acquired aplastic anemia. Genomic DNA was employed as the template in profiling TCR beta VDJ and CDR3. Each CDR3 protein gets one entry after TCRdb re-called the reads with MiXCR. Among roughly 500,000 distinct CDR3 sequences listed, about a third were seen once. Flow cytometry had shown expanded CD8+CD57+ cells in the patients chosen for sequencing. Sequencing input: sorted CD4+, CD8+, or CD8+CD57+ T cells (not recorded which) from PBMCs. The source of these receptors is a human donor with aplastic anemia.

CDR3 amino acids: CSASMLAGGGETQYF. The CDR3 DNA sequence: TGCAGTGCTAGTATGCTAGCGGGAGGAGGGGAGACCCAGTACTTC. The chain links TRBV20-1 to TRBJ2-5; TRBD2 aligns across 11 bases. The germline V gene encodes CDR1 DFQATT and CDR2 SNEGSKA (reference sequence). The ends lost 3 bases at V and 5 bases at J; junction bases unmatched: 8. The CDR3 contains 15 residues.

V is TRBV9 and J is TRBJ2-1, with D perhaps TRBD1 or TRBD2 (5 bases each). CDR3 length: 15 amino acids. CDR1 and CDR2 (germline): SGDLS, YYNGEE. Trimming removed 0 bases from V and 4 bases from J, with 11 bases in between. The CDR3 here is CASSVGADNYNEQFF. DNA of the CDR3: TGTGCCAGCAGCGTAGGAGCGGACAATTACAATGAGCAGTTCTTC. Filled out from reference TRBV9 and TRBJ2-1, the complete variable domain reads DSGVTQTPKHLITATGQRVTLRCSPRSGDLSVYWYQQSLDQGLQFLIQYYNGEERAKGNILERFSAQQFPDLHSELNLSSLELGDSALYFCASSVGADNYNEQFFGPGTRLTVL.

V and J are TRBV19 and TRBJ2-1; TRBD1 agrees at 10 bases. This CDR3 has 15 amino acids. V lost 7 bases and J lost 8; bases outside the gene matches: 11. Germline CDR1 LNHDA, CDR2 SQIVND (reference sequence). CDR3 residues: CASTPGTGDWDEQFF. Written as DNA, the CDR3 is TGTGCCAGTACCCCCGGGACAGGGGATTGGGATGAGCAGTTCTTC.

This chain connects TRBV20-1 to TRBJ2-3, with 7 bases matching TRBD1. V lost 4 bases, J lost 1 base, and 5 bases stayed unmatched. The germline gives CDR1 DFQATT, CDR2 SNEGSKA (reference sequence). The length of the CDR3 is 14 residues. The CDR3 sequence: CSATRDSRTDTQYF. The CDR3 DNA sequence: TGCAGTGCTACCCGGGACAGCCGCACAGATACGCAGTATTTT.

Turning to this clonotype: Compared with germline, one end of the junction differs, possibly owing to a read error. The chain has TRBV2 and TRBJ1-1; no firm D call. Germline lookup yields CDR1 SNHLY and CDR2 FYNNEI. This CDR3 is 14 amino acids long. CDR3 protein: CASGRSGMSTEAFF. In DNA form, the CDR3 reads TGTGCCAGCGGTCGGAGCGGAATGAGCACTGAAGCTTTTTTT.

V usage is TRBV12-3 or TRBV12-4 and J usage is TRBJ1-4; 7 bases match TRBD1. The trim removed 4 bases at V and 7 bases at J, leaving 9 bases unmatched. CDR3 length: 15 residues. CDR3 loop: CASSSQGQLAEKLFF. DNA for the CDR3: TGTGCCAGCAGTTCACAGGGGCAGTTGGCTGAAAAACTGTTTTTT.

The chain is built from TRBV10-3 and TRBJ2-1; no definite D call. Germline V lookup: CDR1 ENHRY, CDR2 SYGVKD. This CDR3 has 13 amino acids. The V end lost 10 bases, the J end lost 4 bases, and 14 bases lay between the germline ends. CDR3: CASRTYIYNEQFF. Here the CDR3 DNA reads TGTGCCAGCAGAACCTACATTTACAATGAGCAGTTCTTC.